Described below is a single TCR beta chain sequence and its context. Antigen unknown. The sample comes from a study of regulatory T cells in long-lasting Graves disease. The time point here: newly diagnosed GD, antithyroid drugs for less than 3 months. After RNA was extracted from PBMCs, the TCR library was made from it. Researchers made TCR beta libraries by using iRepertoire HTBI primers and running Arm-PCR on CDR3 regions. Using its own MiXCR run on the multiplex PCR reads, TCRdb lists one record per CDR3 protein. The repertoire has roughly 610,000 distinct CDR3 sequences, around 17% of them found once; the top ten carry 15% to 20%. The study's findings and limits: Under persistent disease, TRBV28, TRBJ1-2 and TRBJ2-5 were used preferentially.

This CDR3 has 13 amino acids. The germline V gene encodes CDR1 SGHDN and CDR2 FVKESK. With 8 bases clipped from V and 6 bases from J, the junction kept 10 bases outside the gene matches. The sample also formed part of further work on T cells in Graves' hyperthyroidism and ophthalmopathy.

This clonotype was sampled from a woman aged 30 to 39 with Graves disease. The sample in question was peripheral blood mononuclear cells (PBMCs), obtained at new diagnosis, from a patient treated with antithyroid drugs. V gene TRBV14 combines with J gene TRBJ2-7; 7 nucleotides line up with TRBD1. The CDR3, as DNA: TGTGCCAGCGCCCCCATGACAGGGTTCGAGCAGTACTTC. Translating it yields CASAPMTGFEQYF. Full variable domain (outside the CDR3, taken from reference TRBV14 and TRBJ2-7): EAGVTQFPSHSVIEKGQTVTLRCDPISGHDNLYWYRRVMGKEIKFLLHFVKESKQDESGMPNNRFLAERTGGTYSTLKVQPAELEDSGVYFCASAPMTGFEQYFGPGTRLTVT.